This TCR beta chain was profiled in a study of blood T cell repertoires in COVID-19 (dated by TCRdb to the early 2020s). As for the study more broadly: The collaborator samples originated in the United States, Italy and Spain and spanned the acute and convalescent phases of COVID-19. The prospective study material was composed of cDNA or gDNA derived from T cells, B-cell-depleted T cells, or PBMCs. Subjects who had been exposed to COVID-19, were actively infected with it, or had recovered from it provided the deeply sampled blood TCRbeta repertoires that made up the dataset. The repertoires were made available in a free public database intended to serve as a resource for research on the immune response to SARS-CoV-2. Samples came from the ongoing ImmuneRACE study (first 160 participants) plus 1,254 subjects from 6 global collaborators. A de-identified subject ID, COVID-19 status, age in years and sex were almost always included in the sample metadata. Where HLA class I and class II types were available, the types were taken from metadata supplied by the sample provider, not from assay-based typing.

Participants in the prospective study were enrolled through a virtual design, were aged about 18 to 90 years, and lived in roughly 26 United States geographic areas. To assign participants to cohorts, the prospective study relied on clinical history that participants themselves reported in a screening survey and a study questionnaire. For ImmuneRACE Cohort 3, a participant was defined as recovered based on two consecutive negative NP/OP PCR tests, clearance by a healthcare professional, or resolution of symptoms. Mobile phlebotomists in the prospective study collected whole blood, serum and a nasopharyngeal or oropharyngeal swab from every participant. Participants in the prospective study had the option to provide additional blood draws and questionnaires over an approximately 2-month period. Before DNA extraction, blood samples from the prospective study were shipped at room temperature or frozen.

Comment on this clone: Its antigen target is currently unknown. No much larger clone exists at a distance of one base, and base qualities are not known.

The CDR1 and CDR2 encoded by the germline V gene (reference sequence) are LGHDT and YNNKEL. The CDR3 spans 19 residues, from the cysteine through the phenylalanine. Just the 57-base CDR3 DNA is kept, in frame starting at base 1. From V the trimming removes 3 bases and from J it removes 0 bases, while the gene matches leave 13 bases of the junction unaccounted for. The full study reports these points: How much clinical and demographic metadata was included differed by source and by participant, and the metadata was provided uncurated.

TCRbeta CDR3 regions were amplified from genomic DNA using the immunoSEQ Assay, a bias-controlled multiplex PCR. From the authors' description of their analysis: The number of nucleated cells in each sample was estimated from the amplification of reference gene primers within the assay. To quantify the absolute abundance of each unique TCRbeta CDR3 rearrangement, sequence reads were collapsed and filtered. For each sample, productive Simpson clonality was calculated as the square root of Simpson's diversity index across productive rearrangements. The immuneACCESS repertoire file appears here via TCRdb, limited to in-frame rearrangements. These files lack a portion of the clones; in checked studies, under half of the deficit traces to unresolved V genes, and the cause of the others is not known. V, J and clone size reflect that table, while D and trimming were determined from the DNA. This sample is represented by some 350,000 clones; roughly nine tenths of them were singletons. Clones ranked in the top ten supply approximately 1% of the sample.

Material: PBMCs or T cells enriched from blood (not recorded which). Here the chain combines TRBV3-1 (or the pseudogene TRBV3-2) and TRBJ1-3, with 8 central nucleotides matching TRBD1. The clonotype originates from a man aged 18 to 29 who had recovered from COVID-19. The CDR3 reads CASSHPGQDPFYSGNTIYF. In nucleotide form, the sequence is TGTGCCAGCAGCCACCCGGGACAGGATCCATTTTACTCTGGAAACACCATATATTTT.